These 17 T cell receptor beta chains share one sample of origin, sequenced in a study of spatial heterogeneity in lung cancer. TCRdb reprocessed the 5' RACE reads with MiXCR, giving one entry per CDR3 protein. This repertoire shows fewer than 45,000 distinct CDR3 sequences, approximately 6.8% found once; its top ten account for 35% to 55%. Time point: sample taken at primary tumor resection. TCRs were sequenced from unsorted whole RNA of tumor, nontumor lung or PBMC. The material was PBMCs, obtained at surgery. These receptor sequences come from a female donor with early-stage non-small cell lung cancer.

The rearrangement joins TRBV3-1 to TRBJ2-3; D gene uncertain. This CDR3 is built from 14 residues. In germline, CDR1 is LGHDT, CDR2 YNNKEL (reference sequence). The V and J ends lost 0 bases and 6 bases respectively, with 10 bases between them. The CDR3 region has the DNA TGTGCCAGCAGCCAAGATGAGCTTCGGGATACGCAGTATTTT. Amino acid sequence: CASSQDELRDTQYF.

V and J are TRBV7-9 and TRBJ1-2; D uncertain. This CDR3 contains 16 residues. The germline V gene encodes CDR1 SEHNR and CDR2 FQNEAQ (reference sequence). The ends were cut back, 1 base at V and 4 bases at J, with 16 bases in the middle. This chain's CDR3 is CASSLGKEGGGYGYTF. CDR3 bases: TGTGCCAGCAGCTTAGGAAAAGAAGGAGGTGGCTATGGCTACACCTTC.

This chain links TRBV12-3 or TRBV12-4 with TRBJ1-2, with a tentative D call TRBD1 (6 bases). This CDR3 spans 13 amino acids. The germline V and J ends were trimmed by 7 bases and 4 bases, with 13 bases remaining between them. CDR3 sequence: CASTETGSYGYTF. The DNA of the CDR3 is TGTGCCAGCACCGAGACAGGTTCCTATGGCTACACCTTC.

The genes are TRBV3-1 and TRBJ1-2; D call uncertain. CDR1 and CDR2 from the germline V gene are LGHDT and YNNKEL (reference sequence). V was clipped by 0 bases and J by 6 bases, with 8 bases between them. The CDR3 has 13 amino acids. The CDR3 reads CASSQDRGNGYTF. CDR3 sequence (DNA): TGTGCCAGCAGCCAAGACCGCGGCAATGGCTACACCTTC.

This clonotype turned up a few times. The rearrangement links TRBV7-9 to TRBJ2-7; TRBD1 matches at 9 bases. This CDR3 contains 13 residues. V was clipped by 6 bases and J by 5 bases; unmatched bases: 5. Germline CDR1 reads SEHNR; CDR2 reads FQNEAQ (reference sequence). CDR3 DNA: TGTGCCAGCAGAGGACAGGGGCGTGACGAGCAGTACTTC. This codes for CASRGQGRDEQYF.

The chain joins TRBV7-2 to TRBJ1-1; no reliable D call. Germline-derived CDR1 and CDR2 are SGHTA and FQGNSA. There are 13 residues in the CDR3. Trimming took 3 bases from V and 1 from J, leaving 6 bases between them. Here the CDR3 DNA reads TGTGCCAGCAGCTTCGGCTGGAACACTGAAGCTTTCTTT. The encoded protein is CASSFGWNTEAFF.

V gene TRBV27 combines with J gene TRBJ2-7; either TRBD1 or TRBD2 may supply D (5 bases each). This CDR3 comprises 16 residues. V dropped 2 bases and J dropped 6 bases, with 20 bases sitting between them. Germline lookup yields CDR1 MNHEY and CDR2 SMNVEV (reference sequence). This chain's CDR3 is CASSLEPGTPSPEQYF. In nucleotides, the CDR3 is TGTGCCAGCAGTTTAGAACCCGGGACCCCCTCTCCCGAGCAGTACTTC.

This clonotype has ten or more counts. This chain joins TRBV29-1 and TRBJ2-5, with 11 bases fitting TRBD2. This CDR3 has 14 residues. The junction had 3 bases not matched to a gene; V was cut back by 5 bases and J by 1 base. Looked up from germline, CDR1 is SQVTM and CDR2 is ANQGSEA. The CDR3, as DNA: TGCAGCGTTAATAGCGGGGGGGCCCAAGAGACCCAGTACTTC. It codes for CSVNSGGAQETQYF.

This clonotype has at least ten counts. The chain links TRBV3-1 to TRBJ2-5, with D possibly TRBD2 on 5 matching bases. The germline gives CDR1 LGHDT, CDR2 YNNKEL (reference sequence). This CDR3 contains 15 residues. The V and J ends lost 7 bases and 0 bases respectively, with 15 bases between them. The CDR3 protein is CASTLSRGNQETQYF. The CDR3, as DNA: TGTGCCAGCACCCTTTCGCGAGGGAACCAAGAGACCCAGTACTTC.

The table lists this clonotype with many counts. V gene TRBV20-1 combines with J gene TRBJ1-5, with 8 bases that match TRBD1. From germline, CDR1 is DFQATT and CDR2 SNEGSKA (reference sequence). CDR3 length equals 13 residues. The ends lost 3 bases at V and 4 bases at J; junction bases unmatched: 2. CDR3 nucleotides: TGCAGTGCTAGCCGGGACAGGAATCAGCCCCAGCATTTT. Translated, it gives CSASRDRNQPQHF.

In this sample, this clonotype turned up once. This may arise from a read error, as a much more abundant clone is one base away. This chain links TRBV18 with TRBJ2-1, with TRBD2 as a possible D gene (7 bases). This CDR3 is built from 17 residues. CDR1 is KGHSH and CDR2 is LQKENI in the germline V gene. For the CDR3, the DNA is TGTGCCAGCTCATATTTGGGCGGGACAACTAGCGACAATGTGCAGTTCTTC. Encoded protein: CASSYLGGTTSDNVQFF. The full variable domain, rest sourced from reference TRBV18 and TRBJ2-1, is NAGVMQNPRHLVRRRGQEARLRCSPMKGHSHVYWYRQLPEEGLKFMVYLQKENIIDESGMPKERFSAEFPKEGPSILRIQQVVRGDSAAYFCASSYLGGTTSDNVQFFGPGTRLTVL.

The CDR3 DNA reads as TGTGCCAGCAGCCCAGGGTTGGGGGAGACCCAGTACTTC. This encodes CASSPGLGETQYF. The chain links TRBV12-3 or TRBV12-4 to TRBJ2-5, with a possible D match to TRBD1 (5 bases). The V gene lost 6 bases and the J gene lost 5 bases, with 13 bases spanning the gap. The CDR3 runs to 13 residues.

The chain couples TRBV28 to TRBJ1-1; D gene uncertain. The CDR3 sequence is 12 residues long. The V gene's germline CDR1 is MDHEN and CDR2 SYDVKM. V dropped 8 bases and J dropped 4 bases, with 11 bases sitting between them. In nucleotides, the CDR3 is TGTGCCAGCGGAGATGACGGCACTGAAGCTTTCTTT. Encoded protein: CASGDDGTEAFF.

The chain combines TRBV5-1 with TRBJ2-5; D is perhaps TRBD1 (8 bases). The germline CDR1 and CDR2 sequences are SGHRS and YFSETQ. The CDR3 totals 17 residues. Trimming cost V 4 bases and J 1 base, with 20 bases left between them. CDR3: CASSGGGQGLLQETQYF. The CDR3, as DNA: TGCGCCAGCAGCGGGGGCGGACAGGGACTACTCCAAGAGACCCAGTACTTC.

This clonotype was counted many times. Compared with germline, one end of the junction differs, possibly owing to a read error. This sequence joins TRBV6-2 or TRBV6-3 and TRBJ1-1, with D unclear. CDR1 MNHEY and CDR2 SVGEGT come from the germline V gene. This CDR3 spans 12 amino acids. CDR3 region: CASSYLGAEAFF. CDR3 nucleotides: TGTGCCAGCAGCTACTTGGGTGCAGAAGCTTTCTTT.

This clonotype was detected only a few times. The chain links TRBV7-3 to TRBJ2-7; D ambiguous. V was cut by 8 bases and J by 0 bases, with 23 bases left in between. Germline V gene lookup returns CDR1 SGHTA and CDR2 FQGTGA. This CDR3 is 17 amino acids long. The DNA for the CDR3 is TGTGCCAGCTCCTTAGGGTCCGGCGGAATCCCCTCCTACGAGCAGTACTTC. Amino acid sequence: CASSLGSGGIPSYEQYF. The full variable domain, in which reference TRBV7-3 and TRBJ2-7 provide the parts outside the CDR3, is GAGVSQTPSNKVTEKGKYVELRCDPISGHTALYWYRQSLGQGPEFLIYFQGTGAADDSGLPNDRFFAVRPEGSVSTLKIQRTERGDSAVYLCASSLGSGGIPSYEQYFGPGTRLTVT.

V usage is TRBV2 and J usage is TRBJ1-5; no reliable D call. The CDR3 spans 14 residues. Germline V gene data show CDR1 as SNHLY and CDR2 as FYNNEI. V was clipped by 3 bases and J by 4 bases, with 10 bases between them. The CDR3 protein is CASSEVERNQPQHF. The CDR3 nucleotides are TGTGCCAGCAGTGAGGTCGAGAGGAATCAGCCCCAGCATTTT.